This TCR beta chain appears in the sequencing data of a study of identifying expanded T cells in peripheral blood (dated by TCRdb to the late 2010s). Study-level background: Separate aliquots of the same genomic DNA pool were sequenced to produce technical replicates, and four replicates were compared in pairs. General study outcomes and caveats: The beta-binomial model significantly reduced the number of clones called differentially abundant and the false-positive rate across all healthy-donor time intervals. The binomial model flagged approximately 1.3 differentially abundant clones between technical replicates but 15 to 17 over around 2 weeks and approximately 18 over approximately four weeks. Variance in clone template counts between roughly two-week samples significantly increased with total template count across all healthy donors. It was expected by the authors that biological variance in healthy repertoires might increase further over much longer intervals, such as months to years.

Trimming takes 0 bases from V and 4 bases from J, and the germline ends sit 9 bases apart. CDR1 PRHDT and CDR2 FYEKMQ were looked up in the germline V gene (reference sequence). The CDR3 covers 14 residues, taking in both the cysteine and the phenylalanine. Here the CDR3 DNA is all that survives: 42 bases in frame from base 1. No immune events such as infections were documented for the healthy donors during the collection period. To calibrate time-dependent variance in a beta-binomial model of T-cell clone differential abundance, blood repertoires from healthy donors were used as a training cohort. The training cohort comprised some 10 healthy donors, 3 female and 7 male. The donors were between roughly 25 and 65 years old, with an average age of about 47 years. Whole blood from each healthy donor was obtained from a commercial supplier and was collected at three time points approximately 13 days apart. For immunosequencing, genomic DNA was extracted from whole blood that had not been sorted.

For this clone: Its antigen is still unknown. Base qualities are not at hand, and no much larger clone is one base apart.

The immunoSEQ Assay, which relies on bias-controlled multiplex PCR amplification of genomic DNA, was used to profile TCRbeta CDR3 regions. The published analysis was carried out like this. To quantify the absolute abundance of each unique TCRbeta CDR3 region, the sequences were collapsed and filtered. Differential abundance was assessed using a binomial (Fisher-equivalent) model and a beta-binomial model in which time-dependent variance fitted from healthy donors was added. Clones with fewer than 5 combined templates were excluded, and clones with Benjamini-Hochberg FDR below 0.01 were called differentially abundant. The form v = (b*log(k)+a)^2 was used to model beta-binomial variance as a function of total template count across the two samples. TCRdb holds this immuneACCESS table with in-frame rearrangements only. Some clones are missing; in checked studies, unresolved V genes explain under half, and the rest has no known cause. That table supplies the V and J calls and clone size; D and trimming were determined from the DNA. Counted in this sample were about 120,000 clones; roughly 82% of them appeared once. The ten largest clones add up to 3.3% of the sample.

The source material was blood. This TCR was sampled from a person aged 18 to 70 in good health. The rearranged chain carries TRBV13 and TRBJ1-2; too little of a D gene remains to name it. The nucleotide sequence is given as TGTGCCAGCAGCTTAGGGATGACGATCTATGGCTACACCTTC. Its translation reads: CASSLGMTIYGYTF.